Listed here are 10 T cell receptor beta chains from one sample, sequenced in a study of radiotherapy plus CTLA-4 blockade in lung cancer. The protocol was immunoSEQ multiplex PCR, while the TCRdb copy is restricted to in-frame clones and leaves out a portion. The data show about 86,000 clones, with under 85% seen just once and 0.75% to 0.85% held by the top ten. Sequencing was performed on peripheral blood, taken from a patient treated with radiotherapy plus ipilimumab. All receptors come from a human donor with non-small cell lung cancer who had stable disease on radiotherapy plus ipilimumab.

The chain employs TRBV19 and TRBJ2-5; either TRBD1 or TRBD2 may fit D (7 bases each). CDR1 and CDR2 (germline): LNHDA, SQIVND (reference sequence). The V end lost 4 bases, the J end lost 7 bases, and 16 bases lay between the germline ends. The CDR3 has 14 residues. The CDR3 loop reads CASSTGGVAGTQYF. The CDR3 nucleotides read TGTGCCAGTAGTACAGGGGGGGTTGCGGGGACCCAGTACTTC. The whole variable domain, remainder taken from reference TRBV19 and TRBJ2-5, is DGGITQSPKYLFRKEGQNVTLSCEQNLNHDAMYWYRQDPGQGLRLIYYSQIVNDFQKGDIAEGYSVSREKKESFPLTVTSAQKNPTAFYLCASSTGGVAGTQYFGPGTRLLVL.

The CDR3 nucleotides are TGTGCCAGCATGGACTCCTCCTACGAGCAGTACTTC. It encodes CASMDSSYEQYF. This chain joins TRBV2 and TRBJ2-7; perhaps TRBD2 as D (5 bases). Trimming cost V 7 bases and J 0 bases, with 7 bases left between them. The CDR3 has 12 residues. Germline V lookup: CDR1 SNHLY, CDR2 FYNNEI.

This chain joins TRBV2 and TRBJ2-5; 9 positions match TRBD1. Trimming took 6 bases from V and 4 from J; bases not matched to a gene: 9. This CDR3 spans 15 amino acids. Germline CDR1 reads SNHLY; CDR2 reads FYNNEI. The CDR3 loop reads CASSPGQGLRETQYF. The CDR3 DNA reads TGTGCCAGCAGCCCGGGACAGGGTTTGAGAGAGACCCAGTACTTC.

This clone was recorded once. The rearrangement links TRBV19 to TRBJ1-4, with no clear D. The V gene lost 7 bases and the J gene lost 2 bases, with 14 bases spanning the gap. The CDR3 length is 15 residues. Looked up from germline, CDR1 is LNHDA and CDR2 is SQIVND (reference sequence). The CDR3 DNA reads as TGTGCCAGTACTTTCCCCCGGAACACTAATGAAAAACTGTTTTTT. Amino acid sequence: CASTFPRNTNEKLFF.

Details on this clone: The junction shows a germline mismatch at one end, possibly a read error. The CDR3 spells CASSLRDRDLETRYF. CDR3 bases: TGTGCCAGCAGTTTACGGGACAGGGATTTGGAGACCCGGTACTTC. This rearrangement joins TRBV27 to TRBJ2-5; TRBD1 agrees at 9 bases. This CDR3 contains 15 residues. Germline V gene data show CDR1 as MNHEY and CDR2 as SMNVEV (reference sequence).

The chain uses TRBV19 and TRBJ1-3; D gene unclear. The CDR3 is 14 residues long. Germline V gene sequence: CDR1 LNHDA, CDR2 SQIVND (reference sequence). V was shortened by 2 bases and J by 6 bases, with 11 bases between the two germline ends. In nucleotides, the CDR3 is TGTGCCAGTAGTATAACAGCTTCGACAAACACCATATATTTT. It is translated as CASSITASTNTIYF.

V and J are TRBV29-1 and TRBJ2-7, with 12 positions matching TRBD2. V lost 6 bases, J lost 2 bases, and 5 bases stayed unmatched. CDR1 and CDR2 from the germline V gene are SQVTM and ANQGSEA. The CDR3 sequence is 14 residues long. Here the CDR3 DNA reads TGCAGCGTCGGTCGGACTAGCGGGACCTACGAGCAGTACTTC. Translation gives CSVGRTSGTYEQYF.

The V and J genes are TRBV6-6 and TRBJ2-3; D gene unclear. V was shortened by 0 bases and J by 9 bases, with 13 bases between the two germline ends. The CDR3 extends over 14 amino acids. Germline values: CDR1 MNHNY, CDR2 SVGAGI (reference sequence). The CDR3 reads CASSYSREMQTQYF. The CDR3 region has the DNA TGTGCCAGCAGTTACTCCAGAGAAATGCAGACGCAGTATTTT.

This sequence joins TRBV7-8 and TRBJ2-2, with 8 bases lining up with TRBD1. V lost 9 bases to trimming and J lost 0 bases; unmatched junction nucleotides: 12. This CDR3 region has 17 residues. The germline gives CDR1 SGHVS, CDR2 FQNEAQ. The CDR3 DNA reads TGTGCCAGAAGGGATTTGGACAGGGCTTCGAACACCGGGGAGCTGTTTTTT. It codes for CARRDLDRASNTGELFF.

The J gene is TRBJ2-3, the V gene TRBV5-1; no firm D call. Germline CDR1 is SGHRS and CDR2 is YFSETQ. With 0 bases removed from V and 6 bases from J, the gap between germline ends came to 5 bases. The CDR3 spans 12 residues. The DNA of the CDR3 is TGCGCCAGCAGCTTGGACGGGGATACGCAGTATTTT. Its protein is CASSLDGDTQYF.